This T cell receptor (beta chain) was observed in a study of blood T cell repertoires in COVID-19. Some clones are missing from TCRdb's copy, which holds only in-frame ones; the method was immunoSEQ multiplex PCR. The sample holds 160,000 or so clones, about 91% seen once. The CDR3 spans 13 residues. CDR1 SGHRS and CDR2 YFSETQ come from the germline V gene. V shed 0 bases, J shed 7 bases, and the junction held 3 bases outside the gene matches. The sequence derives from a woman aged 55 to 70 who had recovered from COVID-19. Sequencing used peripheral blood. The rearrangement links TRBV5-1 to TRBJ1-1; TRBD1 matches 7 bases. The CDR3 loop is CASSLGQGFEAFF. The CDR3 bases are TGCGCCAGCAGCTTGGGACAGGGCTTTGAAGCTTTCTTT. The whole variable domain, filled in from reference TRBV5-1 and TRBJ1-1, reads KAGVTQTPRYLIKTRGQQVTLSCSPISGHRSVSWYQQTPGQGLQFLFEYFSETQRNKGNFPGRFSGRQFSNSRSEMNVSTLELGDSALYLCASSLGQGFEAFFGQGTRLTVV.